This passage covers 7 T cell receptor beta chains from one sample sequenced in a study of cytomegalovirus exposure and HLA in healthy donors. Researchers ran the PCR with 60 Vbeta and 13 Jbeta primers. Data came from immunoSEQ multiplex PCR; TCRdb stores just in-frame clones and leaves some out. This table holds 200,000 to 250,000 clones, about 86% found once. The specimen was PBMCs. The receptors stem from a woman aged 60 to 75 in good health and CMV-seropositive.

V usage is TRBV5-1 and J usage is TRBJ2-5, with a tentative D call TRBD1 (6 bases). TRBJ2-7 explains the end of the DNA better; the J call may be wrong. The CDR3 spans 13 residues. CDR1 is SGHRS and CDR2 is YFSETQ in the germline V gene. The CDR3 DNA reads as TGCGCCAGCAGCCCGGGACATACCTACGAGCAGTACTTC. Amino acids: CASSPGHTYEQYF.

This clone was detected only once. The chain couples TRBV28 to TRBJ1-5, with 9 bases identical to TRBD1. J was trimmed by 7 bases and V by 3 bases; bases with no gene match: 10. CDR1 is MDHEN and CDR2 is SYDVKM in the germline V gene. The length of the CDR3 is 16 residues. CDR3 sequence reads: CASSLIGTGRKQPQHF. CDR3 in DNA: TGTGCCAGCAGTTTGATAGGGACAGGGAGGAAACAGCCCCAGCATTTT. Full variable domain (rest looked up from reference TRBV28 and TRBJ1-5): DVKVTQSSRYLVKRTGEKVFLECVQDMDHENMFWYRQDPGLGLRLIYFSYDVKMKEKGDIPEGYSVSREKKERFSLILESASTNQTSMYLCASSLIGTGRKQPQHFGDGTRLSIL.

The V gene is TRBV5-4, the J gene TRBJ1-4, with a possible D match to TRBD1 (5 bases). V lost 1 base and J 6 bases, leaving 13 bases between the germline ends. CDR3 length equals 15 residues. The germline CDR1 and CDR2 sequences are SGHNT and YYREEE (reference sequence). Here the CDR3 DNA reads TGTGCCAGCAGCTTGTCTCAGGCGGGGGATGAAAAACTGTTTTTT. Protein sequence: CASSLSQAGDEKLFF.

The chain recombines TRBV15 with TRBJ2-2; no firm D call. Looked up from germline, CDR1 is LNHNV and CDR2 is YYDKDF (reference sequence). The CDR3 totals 14 residues. The V and J ends lost 1 base and 3 bases respectively, with 6 bases between them. The CDR3 DNA is TGTGCCACCAGCAGAGTGGGCCACACCGGGGAGCTGTTTTTT. This codes for CATSRVGHTGELFF.

As for this clone: One junction end disagrees with the germline gene, perhaps due to a read error. The chain links TRBV5-8 to TRBJ2-1; 12 bases match TRBD1. Germline V gene lookup returns CDR1 SGHTS and CDR2 YDEGEE. This CDR3 contains 12 residues. CDR3 protein: CASSPGQGARVF. The CDR3 DNA reads TGTGCCAGCAGCCCGGGACAGGGGGCGCGGGTCTTC.

The chain has TRBV5-6 and TRBJ1-4; D is undetermined. CDR3 length: 15 residues. Germline assignment: CDR1 SGHDT and CDR2 YYEEEE. Trimming left V 4 bases short and J 3 bases short, with 13 bases between. CDR3: CASSRPGTANEKLFF. The CDR3 DNA is TGTGCCAGCAGCCGCCCAGGTACCGCTAATGAAAAACTGTTTTTT.

Concerning this clone itself: Its ends do not fully match the called genes, so a read error is possible. J is TRBJ1-5 and V is TRBV28; 7 nucleotides align to TRBD1. The CDR3 is 14 amino acids. Germline V gene data show CDR1 as MDHEN and CDR2 as SYDVKM. CDR3 amino acids: CASSAGGLNQPRHF. CDR3 nucleotide sequence: TGTGCCAGCAGTGCAGGGGGATTGAATCAGCCCCGGCATTTT.